These T cell receptor beta chains were read from a single sample in a study of blood T cell repertoires in COVID-19. The repertoire was sequenced with immunoSEQ multiplex PCR; TCRdb's copy has only in-frame clones and lacks some. The sample contains over 90,000 clones, 70% to 85% of which appear only once. Specimen: peripheral blood. These receptor sequences come from a man aged 60-69 years with active or convalescent COVID-19. Each CDR3 is given with its conserved first and last residue. D genes are given only for firm matches. Clone size is shown for a subset of rows, as once, few, many or a class of expanded clone.

CDR3 DNA: TGTGCCAGCAGCTTCCAGGGGAATAATTCACCCCTCCACTTT; CDR3 protein: CASSFQGNNSPLHF; J gene: TRBJ1-6; clone size: .; V gene: TRBV27; D gene: .
CDR3 DNA: TGTGCCAGCTCACCCTACCCACTGGGACAGGGTTCCTACAATGAGCAGTTCTTC; CDR3 protein: CASSPYPLGQGSYNEQFF; J gene: TRBJ2-1; clone size: .; V gene: TRBV18; D gene: TRBD1
CDR3 DNA: TGTGCCAGCAGTGGTGGGGAGAGTCAGGAGACCCAGTACTTC; CDR3 protein: CASSGGESQETQYF; J gene: TRBJ2-5; clone size: .; V gene: TRBV25-1; D gene: .
CDR3 DNA: TGCGCCAGCTATCCTGCGGGGAACTATGGCTACACCTTC; CDR3 protein: CASYPAGNYGYTF; J gene: TRBJ1-2; clone size: .; V gene: TRBV5-1; D gene: .
CDR3 DNA: TGTGCCAGCAGCTTGTACCTAACGGGAATCTACGAGCAGTACTTC; CDR3 protein: CASSLYLTGIYEQYF; J gene: TRBJ2-7; clone size: .; V gene: TRBV5-5; D gene: .
CDR3 DNA: TGTGCCAGCAGTCAGGGAAGGGAAGAGACCCAGTACTTC; CDR3 protein: CASSQGREETQYF; J gene: TRBJ2-5; clone size: .; V gene: TRBV9; D gene: .
CDR3 DNA: TGTGCCAGCAGCTCACAACCTTTGACAGTGATGAACACTGAAGCTTTCTTT; CDR3 protein: CASSSQPLTVMNTEAFF; J gene: TRBJ1-1; clone size: .; V gene: TRBV7-3; D gene: .
CDR3 DNA: TGTGCCATCACCACGGGACAAACGAACACTGAAGCTTTCTTT; CDR3 protein: CAITTGQTNTEAFF; J gene: TRBJ1-1; clone size: .; V gene: TRBV10-3; D gene: .
CDR3 DNA: TGTGCCAGCAAGCCTTCCGGGACTTCGAACACCGGGGAGCTGTTTTTT; CDR3 protein: CASKPSGTSNTGELFF; J gene: TRBJ2-2; clone size: .; V gene: TRBV28; D gene: .
CDR3 DNA: TGTGCCAGCAGCTTAGGACTTACAGGGGCGGCAACTGAGACCCAGTACTTC; CDR3 protein: CASSLGLTGAATETQYF; J gene: TRBJ2-5; clone size: .; V gene: TRBV7-7; D gene: TRBD1
CDR3 DNA: TGTGCCAGCAGCTTATGGGGGGGGACCCAGTACTTC; CDR3 protein: CASSLWGGTQYF; J gene: TRBJ2-5; clone size: few; V gene: TRBV7-9; D gene: TRBD2
CDR3 DNA: TGTGCCGGGGGACTGCTCGGCACCGGGGAGCTGTTTTTT; CDR3 protein: CAGGLLGTGELFF; J gene: TRBJ2-2; clone size: few; V gene: TRBV5-4; D gene: .
CDR3 DNA: TGTGCCAGCAGTTTCACTAGCGGGAGCTACGAGCAGTACTTC; CDR3 protein: CASSFTSGSYEQYF; J gene: TRBJ2-7; clone size: few; V gene: TRBV27; D gene: TRBD2
CDR3 DNA: TGTGCCAGCAGTTTGGTGGGCAGATCTAACTATGGCTACACCTTC; CDR3 protein: CASSLVGRSNYGYTF; J gene: TRBJ1-2; clone size: .; V gene: TRBV28; D gene: .
CDR3 DNA: TGTGCCAGCAGCTTTAGGACTTTAAATAACTATGGCTACACCTTC; CDR3 protein: CASSFRTLNNYGYTF; J gene: TRBJ1-2; clone size: .; V gene: TRBV5-6; D gene: .
CDR3 DNA: TGTGCCAGCACCAGAGAAGCCAAAAACATTCAGTACTTC; CDR3 protein: CASTREAKNIQYF; J gene: TRBJ2-4; clone size: .; V gene: TRBV7-9; D gene: .
CDR3 DNA: TGTGCCACCAGTGCAACCGACTCTGGCGATGAGCAGTTCTTC; CDR3 protein: CATSATDSGDEQFF; J gene: TRBJ2-1; clone size: .; V gene: TRBV24-1; D gene: .
CDR3 DNA: TGTGCCAGCAGCTCCCGGGACAGCTACGAGCAGTACTTC; CDR3 protein: CASSSRDSYEQYF; J gene: TRBJ2-7; clone size: few; V gene: TRBV7-9; D gene: TRBD1
CDR3 DNA: TGTGCCAGCAGCTTGGTGACAGGGGGGGAAAAACTGTTTTTT; CDR3 protein: CASSLVTGGEKLFF; J gene: TRBJ1-4; clone size: .; V gene: TRBV7-8; D gene: TRBD1
CDR3 DNA: TGTGCCAGCAGCATTAGCGGGAGAGATCATGAGCAGTTCTTC; CDR3 protein: CASSISGRDHEQFF; J gene: TRBJ2-1; clone size: .; V gene: TRBV9; D gene: TRBD2
CDR3 DNA: TGTGCCAGCAGGGCTAGCGAAGGGAATGAGCAGTTCTTC; CDR3 protein: CASRASEGNEQFF; J gene: TRBJ2-1; clone size: .; V gene: TRBV27; D gene: .
CDR3 DNA: TGTGCCAGCAGCTTAAGTCTCAATGAGCAGTTCTTC; CDR3 protein: CASSLSLNEQFF; J gene: TRBJ2-1; clone size: .; V gene: TRBV7-3; D gene: .
CDR3 DNA: TGTGCCAGCAGCTCAGACAGGGGGGCCTATGGCTACACCTTC; CDR3 protein: CASSSDRGAYGYTF; J gene: TRBJ1-2; clone size: .; V gene: TRBV13; D gene: TRBD1
CDR3 DNA: TGCGCCAGCAGTCAATCGCTCAGGGGTGAGACCCAGTACTTC; CDR3 protein: CASSQSLRGETQYF; J gene: TRBJ2-5; clone size: .; V gene: TRBV23-1; D gene: .
CDR3 DNA: TGTGCCAGCAGCGTAGAGGGACAGCCCACAGATACGCAGTATTTT; CDR3 protein: CASSVEGQPTDTQYF; J gene: TRBJ2-3; clone size: .; V gene: TRBV9; D gene: TRBD1
CDR3 DNA: TGTGCCAGCAGCCCGCCGGGAGGGCGGAATGGCTACACCTTC; CDR3 protein: CASSPPGGRNGYTF; J gene: TRBJ1-2; clone size: .; V gene: TRBV11-2; D gene: .
CDR3 DNA: TGTGCCAGTAGTCTTCCGAGTACAGATACGCAGTATTTT; CDR3 protein: CASSLPSTDTQYF; J gene: TRBJ2-3; clone size: many; V gene: TRBV19; D gene: .
CDR3 DNA: TGTGCCAGCAGCGTAGGGGTTAGCGGGAGGGCCCGGGGAGATACGCAGTATTTT; CDR3 protein: CASSVGVSGRARGDTQYF; J gene: TRBJ2-3; clone size: .; V gene: TRBV9; D gene: TRBD2
CDR3 DNA: TGTGCCAGCAGTTTCATGGGACAGTCCTACTCTAAGCCCCAGCATTTT; CDR3 protein: CASSFMGQSYSKPQHF; J gene: TRBJ1-5; clone size: few; V gene: TRBV28; D gene: TRBD1
CDR3 DNA: TGTGCCTGGAGTGTTTTTCGGGGGAGAGGGTCCGGGGAGCTGTTTTTT; CDR3 protein: CAWSVFRGRGSGELFF; J gene: TRBJ2-2; clone size: .; V gene: TRBV30; D gene: .
CDR3 DNA: TGTGCCAGCAGCCAAGCTGGGACAGGGGTCAATTCACCCCTCCACTTT; CDR3 protein: CASSQAGTGVNSPLHF; J gene: TRBJ1-6; clone size: .; V gene: TRBV3-1/TRBV3-2; D gene: TRBD1
CDR3 DNA: TGTGCCAGCAGGACGACAGAACTGAACACTGAAGCTTTCTTT; CDR3 protein: CASRTTELNTEAFF; J gene: TRBJ1-1; clone size: few; V gene: TRBV21-1; D gene: .
CDR3 DNA: TGTGCCAGCAGTTTACGCTTTGACAGGAGGAACACTGAAGCTTTCTTT; CDR3 protein: CASSLRFDRRNTEAFF; J gene: TRBJ1-1; clone size: .; V gene: TRBV27; D gene: .
CDR3 DNA: TGTGCCAGCAGTTACCCGGGAGGTCTGAATGAGCAGTTCTTC; CDR3 protein: CASSYPGGLNEQFF; J gene: TRBJ2-1; clone size: .; V gene: TRBV6-2/TRBV6-3; D gene: TRBD2
CDR3 DNA: TGCGCCAGCAGCTTACAGGGATCAGGAGATACGCAGTATTTT; CDR3 protein: CASSLQGSGDTQYF; J gene: TRBJ2-3; clone size: .; V gene: TRBV5-1; D gene: .
CDR3 DNA: TGTGCCAGCAGTGCGGTTTCCGAGCAGTACTTC; CDR3 protein: CASSAVSEQYF; J gene: TRBJ2-7; clone size: .; V gene: TRBV25-1; D gene: .
CDR3 DNA: TGTGCCAGCAGGCTTCGACAGGGGGAGACCCAGTACTTC; CDR3 protein: CASRLRQGETQYF; J gene: TRBJ2-5; clone size: .; V gene: TRBV28; D gene: TRBD1
CDR3 DNA: TGTGCCAGCAGTGACCCTCAACACAATCAGCCCCAGCATTTT; CDR3 protein: CASSDPQHNQPQHF; J gene: TRBJ1-5; clone size: .; V gene: TRBV25-1; D gene: .
CDR3 DNA: TGTGCCAGCAACGGACAGCTTTATGGCTACACCTTC; CDR3 protein: CASNGQLYGYTF; J gene: TRBJ1-2; clone size: .; V gene: TRBV6-5; D gene: .
CDR3 DNA: TGCGCCAGCAGCCAAGAGGCGACAGGGACTGGAAACACCATATATTTT; CDR3 protein: CASSQEATGTGNTIYF; J gene: TRBJ1-3; clone size: .; V gene: TRBV4-3; D gene: TRBD1
CDR3 DNA: TGCGCCAGCAGCCGAACCGGGACTGGGAACACCGGGGAGCTGTTTTTT; CDR3 protein: CASSRTGTGNTGELFF; J gene: TRBJ2-2; clone size: .; V gene: TRBV4-1; D gene: .
CDR3 DNA: TGTGCCAGCAGCTTATCGGCCTACGAGCAGTACTTC; CDR3 protein: CASSLSAYEQYF; J gene: TRBJ2-7; clone size: .; V gene: TRBV7-8; D gene: .
CDR3 DNA: TGTGCCAGCAGTTTGACCAGGGGACGTGAAAACAATGAGCAGTTCTTC; CDR3 protein: CASSLTRGRENNEQFF; J gene: TRBJ2-1; clone size: .; V gene: TRBV28; D gene: .
CDR3 DNA: TGTGCCAGTTCGCGGGAGGGGTCCGGGACCCAGTACTTC; CDR3 protein: CASSREGSGTQYF; J gene: TRBJ2-5; clone size: .; V gene: TRBV19; D gene: TRBD2
CDR3 DNA: TGCAGCTCCGGGACAGGGGGCTACAATGAGCAGTTCTTC; CDR3 protein: CSSGTGGYNEQFF; J gene: TRBJ2-1; clone size: .; V gene: TRBV29-1; D gene: TRBD1
CDR3 DNA: TGTGCCAGCAGCTCGGGACTAGCGGGAGGGGAGCAGTACTTC; CDR3 protein: CASSSGLAGGEQYF; J gene: TRBJ2-7; clone size: .; V gene: TRBV7-3; D gene: TRBD2
CDR3 DNA: TGTGCCAGCAGCGTCTTGACAGGGTCTGGCTACACCTTC; CDR3 protein: CASSVLTGSGYTF; J gene: TRBJ1-2; clone size: .; V gene: TRBV9; D gene: TRBD1
CDR3 DNA: TGTGCCAGCAGTTCCGGGACAGCAAACACCGGGGAGCTGTTTTTT; CDR3 protein: CASSSGTANTGELFF; J gene: TRBJ2-2; clone size: .; V gene: TRBV5-8; D gene: TRBD1
CDR3 DNA: TGCGCCAGCAGCTATCTAGCGGGAGGGTACAATGAGCAGTTCTTC; CDR3 protein: CASSYLAGGYNEQFF; J gene: TRBJ2-1; clone size: few; V gene: TRBV4-1; D gene: TRBD2
CDR3 DNA: TGTGCCAGCAGCACACGCCGGGGGAATGAGCAGTTCTTC; CDR3 protein: CASSTRRGNEQFF; J gene: TRBJ2-1; clone size: .; V gene: TRBV7-9; D gene: .
CDR3 DNA: TGTGCCAGCAGTTACTCGCCAGGGGAGTTTACTGAAGCTTTCTTT; CDR3 protein: CASSYSPGEFTEAFF; J gene: TRBJ1-1; clone size: .; V gene: TRBV6-5; D gene: .
CDR3 DNA: TGTGCCAGCAGCTTAGTGCGACGGAGTGGCTACACCTTC; CDR3 protein: CASSLVRRSGYTF; J gene: TRBJ1-2; clone size: .; V gene: TRBV7-2; D gene: .
CDR3 DNA: TGCGCCAGCAGCTTGCGGACACCGAACACCGGGGAGCTGTTTTTT; CDR3 protein: CASSLRTPNTGELFF; J gene: TRBJ2-2; clone size: once; V gene: TRBV5-1; D gene: .
CDR3 DNA: TGTGCCAGCAGCTTATTACAGAACACTGAAGCTTTCTTT; CDR3 protein: CASSLLQNTEAFF; J gene: TRBJ1-1; clone size: .; V gene: TRBV7-2; D gene: .
CDR3 DNA: TGCGCCAGCAGCTCAGACTACAGGGGCCGCACGAGTTCTGGAAACACCATATATTTT; CDR3 protein: CASSSDYRGRTSSGNTIYF; J gene: TRBJ1-3; clone size: once; V gene: TRBV5-1; D gene: TRBD1
CDR3 DNA: TGTGCCAGCAGTGAAAACCTAGGCGGCACAGATACGCAGTATTTT; CDR3 protein: CASSENLGGTDTQYF; J gene: TRBJ2-3; clone size: .; V gene: TRBV6-1; D gene: .
CDR3 DNA: TGCGCCAGCAGTGAAAAGCCAGCGGGAGGAAAAGAGACCCAGTACTTC; CDR3 protein: CASSEKPAGGKETQYF; J gene: TRBJ2-5; clone size: once; V gene: TRBV10-1; D gene: TRBD2
CDR3 DNA: TGTGCCAGCAGCTCCGGGACAGTTCAAGAGACCCAGTACTTC; CDR3 protein: CASSSGTVQETQYF; J gene: TRBJ2-5; clone size: .; V gene: TRBV7-9; D gene: TRBD1
CDR3 DNA: TGCAGCGTCTCCTCGGGAAACACCATATATTTT; CDR3 protein: CSVSSGNTIYF; J gene: TRBJ1-3; clone size: .; V gene: TRBV29-1; D gene: .
CDR3 DNA: TGTGCCAGCAGTTTGGGGGAGGGCAATGAGCAGTTCTTC; CDR3 protein: CASSLGEGNEQFF; J gene: TRBJ2-1; clone size: .; V gene: TRBV28; D gene: TRBD2